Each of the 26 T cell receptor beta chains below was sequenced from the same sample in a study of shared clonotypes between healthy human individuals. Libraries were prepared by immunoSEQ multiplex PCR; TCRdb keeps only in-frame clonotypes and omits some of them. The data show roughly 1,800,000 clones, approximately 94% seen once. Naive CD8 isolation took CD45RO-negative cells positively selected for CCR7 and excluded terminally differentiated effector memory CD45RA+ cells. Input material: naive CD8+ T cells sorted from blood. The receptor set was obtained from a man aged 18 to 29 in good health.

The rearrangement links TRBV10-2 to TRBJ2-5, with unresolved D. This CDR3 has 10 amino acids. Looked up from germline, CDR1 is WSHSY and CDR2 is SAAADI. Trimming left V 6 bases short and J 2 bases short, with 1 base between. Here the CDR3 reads CASRQETQYF. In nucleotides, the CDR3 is TGCGCCAGCAGGCAAGAGACCCAGTACTTC.

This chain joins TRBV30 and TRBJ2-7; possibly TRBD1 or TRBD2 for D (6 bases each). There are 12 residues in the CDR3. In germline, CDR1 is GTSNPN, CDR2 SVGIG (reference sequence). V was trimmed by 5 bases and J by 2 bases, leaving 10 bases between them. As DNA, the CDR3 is TGTGCCTGGGGGCGGGACACCTACGAGCAGTACTTC. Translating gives CAWGRDTYEQYF.

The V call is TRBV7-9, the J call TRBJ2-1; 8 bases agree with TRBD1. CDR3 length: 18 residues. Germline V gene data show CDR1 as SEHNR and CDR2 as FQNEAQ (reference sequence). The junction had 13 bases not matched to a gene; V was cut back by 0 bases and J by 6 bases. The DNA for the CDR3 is TGTGCCAGCAGCTTAGCGGCCGCCCCCGGGACAGGCCCCAATGAGCAGTTCTTC. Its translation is CASSLAAAPGTGPNEQFF.

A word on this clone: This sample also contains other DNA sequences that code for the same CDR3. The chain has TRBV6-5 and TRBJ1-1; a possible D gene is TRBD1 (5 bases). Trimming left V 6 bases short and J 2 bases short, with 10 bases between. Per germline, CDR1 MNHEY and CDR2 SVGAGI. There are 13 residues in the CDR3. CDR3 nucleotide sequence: TGTGCCAGCAGCCCCGGGGGAAACACTGAAGCTTTCTTT. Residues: CASSPGGNTEAFF.

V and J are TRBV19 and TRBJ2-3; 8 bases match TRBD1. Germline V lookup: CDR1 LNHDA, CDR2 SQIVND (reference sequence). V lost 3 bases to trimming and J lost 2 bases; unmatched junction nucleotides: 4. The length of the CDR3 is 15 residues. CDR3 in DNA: TGTGCCAGTAGTATCGGGACAGGAACCACAGATACGCAGTATTTT. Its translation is CASSIGTGTTDTQYF.

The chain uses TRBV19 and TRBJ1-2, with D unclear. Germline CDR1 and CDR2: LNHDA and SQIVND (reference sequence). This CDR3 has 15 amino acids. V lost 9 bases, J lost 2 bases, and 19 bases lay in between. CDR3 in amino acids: CARSPLLTANYGYTF. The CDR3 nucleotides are TGTGCCAGAAGCCCTCTCTTGACGGCAAACTATGGCTACACCTTC.

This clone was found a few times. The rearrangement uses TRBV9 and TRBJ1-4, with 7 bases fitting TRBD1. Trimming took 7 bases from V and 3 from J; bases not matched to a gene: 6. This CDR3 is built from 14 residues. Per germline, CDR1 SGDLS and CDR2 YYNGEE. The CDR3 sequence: CASSSTGANEKLFF. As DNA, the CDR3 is TGTGCCAGCTCTTCCACAGGGGCTAATGAAAAACTGTTTTTT.

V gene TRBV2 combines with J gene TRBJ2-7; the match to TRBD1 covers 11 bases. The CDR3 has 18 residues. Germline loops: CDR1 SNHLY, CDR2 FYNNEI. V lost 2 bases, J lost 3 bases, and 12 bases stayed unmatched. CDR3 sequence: CASSEPLGTGGDLYEQYF. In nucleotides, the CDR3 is TGTGCCAGCAGTGAACCACTCGGGACAGGGGGGGACCTCTACGAGCAGTACTTC.

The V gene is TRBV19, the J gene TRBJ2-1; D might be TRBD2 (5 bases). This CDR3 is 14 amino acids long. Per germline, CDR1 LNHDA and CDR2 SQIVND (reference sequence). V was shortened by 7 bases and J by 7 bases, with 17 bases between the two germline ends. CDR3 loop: CASKFGVFANEQFF. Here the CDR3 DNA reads TGTGCCAGTAAGTTCGGGGTCTTCGCGAATGAGCAGTTCTTC.

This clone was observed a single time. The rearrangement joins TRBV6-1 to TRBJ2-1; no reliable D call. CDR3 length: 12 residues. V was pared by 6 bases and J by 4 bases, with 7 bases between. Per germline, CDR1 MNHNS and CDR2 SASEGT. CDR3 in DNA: TGTGCCAGCAGGAATCAGTACAATGAGCAGTTCTTC. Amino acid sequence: CASRNQYNEQFF.

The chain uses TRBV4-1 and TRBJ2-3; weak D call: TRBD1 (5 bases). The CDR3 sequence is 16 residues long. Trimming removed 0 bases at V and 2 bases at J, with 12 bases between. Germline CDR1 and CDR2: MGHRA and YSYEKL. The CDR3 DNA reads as TGCGCCAGCAGCCAAGAAGGGCAGGGCGTCACAGATACGCAGTATTTT. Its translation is CASSQEGQGVTDTQYF.

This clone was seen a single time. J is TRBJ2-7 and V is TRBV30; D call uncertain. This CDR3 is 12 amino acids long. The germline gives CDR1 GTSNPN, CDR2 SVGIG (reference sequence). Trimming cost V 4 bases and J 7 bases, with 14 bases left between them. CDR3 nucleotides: TGTGCCTGGACTACAGACACCCATGAGCAGTACTTC. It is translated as CAWTTDTHEQYF.

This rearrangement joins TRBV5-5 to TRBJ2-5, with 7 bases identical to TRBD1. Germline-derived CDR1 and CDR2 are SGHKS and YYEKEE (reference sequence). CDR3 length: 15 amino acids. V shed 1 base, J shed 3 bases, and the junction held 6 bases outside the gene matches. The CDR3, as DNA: TGTGCCAGCAGCTTGCTAAACAGGGGAAAAGAGACCCAGTACTTC. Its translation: CASSLLNRGKETQYF.

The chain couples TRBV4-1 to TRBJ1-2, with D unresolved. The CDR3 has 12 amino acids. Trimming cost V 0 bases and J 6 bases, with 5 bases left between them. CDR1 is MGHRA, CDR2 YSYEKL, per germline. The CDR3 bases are TGCGCCAGCAGCCAAGATGAGGATGGCTACACCTTC. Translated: CASSQDEDGYTF.

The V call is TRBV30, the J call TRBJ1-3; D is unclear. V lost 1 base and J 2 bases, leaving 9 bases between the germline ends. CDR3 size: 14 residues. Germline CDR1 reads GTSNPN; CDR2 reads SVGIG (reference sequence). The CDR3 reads CAWSEGVPGNTIYF. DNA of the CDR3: TGTGCCTGGAGTGAGGGTGTACCTGGAAACACCATATATTTT.

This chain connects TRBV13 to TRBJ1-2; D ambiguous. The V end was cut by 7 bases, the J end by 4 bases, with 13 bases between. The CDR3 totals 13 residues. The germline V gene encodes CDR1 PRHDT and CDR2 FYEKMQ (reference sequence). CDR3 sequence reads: CASTLMGFYGYTF. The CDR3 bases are TGTGCCAGCACCCTAATGGGATTCTATGGCTACACCTTC.

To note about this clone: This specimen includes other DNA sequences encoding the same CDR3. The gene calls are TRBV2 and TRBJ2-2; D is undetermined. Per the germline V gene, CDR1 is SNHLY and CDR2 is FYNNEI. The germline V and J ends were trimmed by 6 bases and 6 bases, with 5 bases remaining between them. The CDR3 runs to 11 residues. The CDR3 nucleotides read TGTGCCAGCAGCGAGGCCGGGGAGCTGTTTTTT. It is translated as CASSEAGELFF.

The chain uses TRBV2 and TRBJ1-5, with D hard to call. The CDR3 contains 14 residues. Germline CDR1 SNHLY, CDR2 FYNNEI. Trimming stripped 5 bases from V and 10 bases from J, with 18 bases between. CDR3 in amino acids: CASSRMDLSNPQHF. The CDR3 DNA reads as TGTGCCAGCAGTCGTATGGACCTAAGTAATCCCCAGCATTTT. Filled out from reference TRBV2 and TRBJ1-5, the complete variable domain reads EPEVTQTPSHQVTQMGQEVILRCVPISNHLYFYWYRQILGQKVEFLVSFYNNEISEKSEIFDDQFSVERPDGSNFTLKIRSTKLEDSAMYFCASSRMDLSNPQHFGDGTRLSIL.

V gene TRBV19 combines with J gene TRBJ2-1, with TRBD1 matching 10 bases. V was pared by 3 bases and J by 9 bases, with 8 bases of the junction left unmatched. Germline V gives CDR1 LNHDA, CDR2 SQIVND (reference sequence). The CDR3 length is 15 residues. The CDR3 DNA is TGTGCCAGTAGTATCTGGACAGGGGGGAGGAGTGAGCAGTTCTTC. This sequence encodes CASSIWTGGRSEQFF.

The DNA for the CDR3 is TGTGCCAGCAGTACTAGCGGGAGCTTTTGGACCCAGTACTTC. This sequence encodes CASSTSGSFWTQYF. The J gene is TRBJ2-5, the V gene TRBV6-5, with TRBD2 identical over 11 bases. Germline V lookup: CDR1 MNHEY, CDR2 SVGAGI. V was clipped by 5 bases and J by 7 bases; unmatched bases: 6. The CDR3 spans 14 residues.

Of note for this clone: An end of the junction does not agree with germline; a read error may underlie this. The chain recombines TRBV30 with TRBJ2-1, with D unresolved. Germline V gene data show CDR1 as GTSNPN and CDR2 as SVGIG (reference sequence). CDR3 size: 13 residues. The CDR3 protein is CAWSIIPYSEQFF. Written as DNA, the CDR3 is TGTGCCTGGAGTATAATACCGTACAGTGAGCAGTTCTTC.

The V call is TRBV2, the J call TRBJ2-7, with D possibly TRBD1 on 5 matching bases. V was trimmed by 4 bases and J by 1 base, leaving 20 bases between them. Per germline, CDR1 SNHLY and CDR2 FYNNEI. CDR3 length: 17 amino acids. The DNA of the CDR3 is TGTGCCAGCAGTGGTCTCTCCGGACATCCCAGATCCTACGAGCAGTACTTC. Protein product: CASSGLSGHPRSYEQYF.

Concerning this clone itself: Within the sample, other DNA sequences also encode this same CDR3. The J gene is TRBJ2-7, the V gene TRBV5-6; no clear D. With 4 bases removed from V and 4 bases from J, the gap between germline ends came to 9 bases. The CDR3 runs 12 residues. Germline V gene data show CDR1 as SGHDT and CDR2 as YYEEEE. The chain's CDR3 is CASSSVGYEQYF. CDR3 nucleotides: TGTGCCAGCAGCAGCGTAGGGTACGAGCAGTACTTC.

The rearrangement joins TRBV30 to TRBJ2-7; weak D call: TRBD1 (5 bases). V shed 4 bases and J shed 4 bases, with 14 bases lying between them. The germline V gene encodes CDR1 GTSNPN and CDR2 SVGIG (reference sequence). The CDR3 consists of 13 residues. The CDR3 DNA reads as TGTGCCTGGAAGGGGTTCCCCTTATACGAGCAGTACTTC. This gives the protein CAWKGFPLYEQYF.

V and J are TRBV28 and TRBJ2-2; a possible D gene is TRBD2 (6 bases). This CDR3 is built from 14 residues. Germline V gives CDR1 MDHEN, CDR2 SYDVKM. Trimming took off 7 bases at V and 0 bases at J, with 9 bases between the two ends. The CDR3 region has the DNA TGTGCCAGCACAGGACTATCGAACACCGGGGAGCTGTTTTTT. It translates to CASTGLSNTGELFF.

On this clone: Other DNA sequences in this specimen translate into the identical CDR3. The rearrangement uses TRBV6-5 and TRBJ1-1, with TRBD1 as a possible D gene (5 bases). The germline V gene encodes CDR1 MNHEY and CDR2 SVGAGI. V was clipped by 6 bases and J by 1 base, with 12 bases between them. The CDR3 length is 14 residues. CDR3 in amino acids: CASSPGTENTEAFF. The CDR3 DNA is TGTGCCAGCAGCCCCGGGACGGAGAACACTGAAGCTTTCTTT.